The present T cell receptor beta chain was sequenced within a study of cytomegalovirus exposure and HLA in healthy donors. Study in general: Earlier, 117 million unique TCR beta sequences were recovered from roughly 200 million T cells by an analysis. Overall study results and limits: There were several of the most significant clusters that appeared linked to common viral pathogens in a later analysis. Among TCR beta chains, those listed as cytomegalovirus-associated numbered over 150.

Primers: 60 Vbeta forward and 13 Jbeta reverse. Sequencing was performed with immunoSEQ multiplex PCR; in TCRdb, only in-frame clones are kept and a portion is missing. The sample consists of approximately 150,000 clones, 81% of them appearing once. V was shortened by 0 bases and J by 0 bases, with 14 bases between the two germline ends. The V gene's germline CDR1 is SGHTA and CDR2 FQGNSA. The CDR3 has 17 amino acids. Worth noting for this clone: The antigen remains unidentified.

The TCR was taken from a woman aged 18-29 years in good health and CMV-seropositive. This chain links TRBV7-2 with TRBJ1-1; D possibly corresponds to TRBD1 (6 bases). The material sequenced was PBMCs. DNA of the CDR3: TGTGCCAGCAGCTTAGCGCGTATGGGACATATGAACACTGAAGCTTTCTTT. Its translation: CASSLARMGHMNTEAFF.